The 15 T cell receptor beta chains reported below all come from one sample, sequenced in a study of response to subunit inactivated influenza vaccine. MiXCR, run by TCRdb on the RT-PCR reads, gives a single entry per CDR3 protein. The sample comprises about half a million distinct CDR3 sequences, 7.6% of which are singletons, and about an eighth rests with the top ten. The sample here was PBMCs from blood, taken around 25 months after vaccination. The source is a man aged 50 to 69 who received an inactivated influenza vaccine.

The genes are TRBV14 and TRBJ1-4; possibly TRBD1 for D (5 bases). V shed 5 bases and J shed 0 bases, with 10 bases lying between them. The CDR3 length is 15 residues. CDR1 and CDR2 from the germline V gene are SGHDN and FVKESK. The CDR3 region is CASSFRQSTNEKLFF. The CDR3 coding sequence is TGTGCCAGCAGCTTTAGACAGTCAACTAATGAAAAACTGTTTTTT.

This clonotype was picked up many times. The chain employs TRBV6-1 and TRBJ2-7; the D is unclear. With 6 bases removed from V and 3 bases from J, the gap between germline ends came to 6 bases. This CDR3 contains 11 residues. The germline V gene has CDR1 MNHNS and CDR2 SASEGT. The CDR3 spells CASSDNYEQYF. CDR3 sequence (DNA): TGTGCCAGCAGCGACAACTACGAGCAGTACTTC.

The J gene is TRBJ1-2, the V gene TRBV12-3 or TRBV12-4; D might be TRBD1 (5 bases). The V and J ends lost 4 bases and 5 bases respectively, with 14 bases between them. The CDR3 extends over 14 amino acids. In DNA form, the CDR3 reads TGTGCCAGCAGTTCCCGGGACCGCTCTTATGGCTACACCTTC. This encodes CASSSRDRSYGYTF.

The chain is built from TRBV20-1 and TRBJ2-5; 8 nucleotides match TRBD1. Looked up from germline, CDR1 is DFQATT and CDR2 is SNEGSKA (reference sequence). This CDR3 has 16 amino acids. Trimming removed 5 bases from V and 0 bases from J; junction bases left unmatched: 11. CDR3 amino acids: CSAYSVTGVYQETQYF. CDR3 coding DNA: TGCAGTGCTTACTCCGTGACAGGGGTGTACCAAGAGACCCAGTACTTC.

This clonotype was counted only a few times. The chain has TRBV7-2 and TRBJ2-3; D is possibly TRBD2 (6 bases). V dropped 1 base and J dropped 2 bases, with 10 bases sitting between them. This CDR3 has 15 amino acids. Germline assignment: CDR1 SGHTA and CDR2 FQGNSA. CDR3 protein: CASSLVGLPTDTQYF. The CDR3 DNA reads TGTGCCAGCAGCTTAGTGGGACTCCCCACAGATACGCAGTATTTT.

This clonotype was counted only a few times. The CDR3, as DNA: TGTGCCAGCAGTAAGGGGGGCCGATCGACCGAGCAGTACTTC. Translating gives CASSKGGRSTEQYF. The rearrangement uses TRBV2 and TRBJ2-7, with D perhaps matching TRBD1 or TRBD2 (6 bases each). The CDR3 contains 14 residues. In germline, CDR1 is SNHLY, CDR2 FYNNEI. V lost 5 bases and J 6 bases, leaving 17 bases between the germline ends.

The chain couples TRBV4-3 to TRBJ1-5, with D uncertain. Trimming cost V 1 base and J 7 bases, with 17 bases left between them. The V gene's germline CDR1 is LGHNA and CDR2 YSLEER. The CDR3 sequence is 16 residues long. The CDR3 DNA is TGCGCCAGCAGCCAAGCTGTTTCTTCTCGACGGCAGCCCCAGCATTTT. It encodes CASSQAVSSRRQPQHF.

This clonotype was counted a few times. The chain carries TRBV6-5 and TRBJ2-1, with D unresolved. Germline values: CDR1 MNHEY, CDR2 SVGAGI. The germline V and J ends were trimmed by 10 bases and 9 bases, with 16 bases remaining between them. The CDR3 has 12 amino acids. CDR3 residues: CATRTTPGEQFF. CDR3 nucleotide sequence: TGTGCCACGAGGACCACCCCTGGTGAGCAGTTCTTC.

This clonotype was observed a handful of times. The chain is built from TRBV20-1 and TRBJ2-7; a weak D match, TRBD2 (6 bases). This CDR3 has 14 residues. CDR1 and CDR2 from the germline V gene are DFQATT and SNEGSKA (reference sequence). V lost 0 bases, J lost 0 bases, and 9 bases lay in between. CDR3 amino acids: CSARDRTTSYEQYF. CDR3 in DNA: TGCAGTGCTAGAGATCGGACTACCTCCTACGAGCAGTACTTC.

This clonotype was recorded at least ten times. The rearrangement joins TRBV5-1 to TRBJ2-3, with D perhaps matching TRBD1 (6 bases). CDR3 size: 14 residues. V gave up 7 bases and J gave up 1 base, with 13 bases separating them. CDR1 and CDR2 from the germline V gene are SGHRS and YFSETQ. The CDR3: CASRFAGGTDTQYF. The DNA for the CDR3 is TGCGCCAGCCGATTTGCAGGGGGCACAGATACGCAGTATTTT. Full variable domain (missing parts from reference TRBV5-1 and TRBJ2-3): KAGVTQTPRYLIKTRGQQVTLSCSPISGHRSVSWYQQTPGQGLQFLFEYFSETQRNKGNFPGRFSGRQFSNSRSEMNVSTLELGDSALYLCASRFAGGTDTQYFGPGTRLTVL.

This chain links TRBV5-1 with TRBJ2-5; D is uncertain. The CDR3 is 15 amino acids. Trimming took off 4 bases at V and 0 bases at J, with 13 bases between the two ends. Germline V lookup: CDR1 SGHRS, CDR2 YFSETQ. The CDR3 loop reads CASSHSAAYQETQYF. CDR3 nucleotides: TGCGCCAGCAGCCACAGCGCAGCGTACCAAGAGACCCAGTACTTC.

This clonotype has at least ten counts. The chain carries TRBV28 and TRBJ2-3; TRBD1 matches 8 bases. The CDR3 has 15 amino acids. After removal of 7 bases from V and 2 bases from J, the junction contained 8 bases not matched to a gene. CDR1 is MDHEN and CDR2 is SYDVKM in the germline V gene. The CDR3: CASTWTGHPTDTQYF. The CDR3 nucleotides read TGTGCCAGCACATGGACAGGGCACCCCACAGATACGCAGTATTTT.

This clonotype was picked up a small number of times. The CDR3 coding sequence is TGTGCCACCAGTGGCATTGGGGGGGCAGATACGCAGTATTTT. Translated, it gives CATSGIGGADTQYF. The chain employs TRBV24-1 and TRBJ2-3, with 7 bases fitting TRBD2. The CDR3 is made up of 14 amino acids. From germline, CDR1 is KGHDR and CDR2 SFDVKD. The V and J ends lost 5 bases and 4 bases, in that order; junction bases with no gene match: 5.

The chain couples TRBV3-1 to TRBJ1-2; unclear D gene. V gave up 4 bases and J gave up 6 bases, with 12 bases separating them. The CDR3 runs to 13 residues. Germline V lookup: CDR1 LGHDT, CDR2 YNNKEL (reference sequence). Here the CDR3 DNA reads TGTGCCAGCAGCCGAATTCCAGAGGATGGCTACACCTTC. Its translation: CASSRIPEDGYTF.

V is TRBV15 and J is TRBJ1-1; the D gene is possibly TRBD1 (6 bases). With 2 bases removed from V and 1 base from J, the gap between germline ends came to 8 bases. There are 14 residues in the CDR3. Germline CDR1 is LNHNV and CDR2 is YYDKDF (reference sequence). The CDR3 sequence is CATSRRTENTEAFF. In DNA, the CDR3 is TGTGCCACCAGCAGACGGACAGAGAACACTGAAGCTTTCTTT.